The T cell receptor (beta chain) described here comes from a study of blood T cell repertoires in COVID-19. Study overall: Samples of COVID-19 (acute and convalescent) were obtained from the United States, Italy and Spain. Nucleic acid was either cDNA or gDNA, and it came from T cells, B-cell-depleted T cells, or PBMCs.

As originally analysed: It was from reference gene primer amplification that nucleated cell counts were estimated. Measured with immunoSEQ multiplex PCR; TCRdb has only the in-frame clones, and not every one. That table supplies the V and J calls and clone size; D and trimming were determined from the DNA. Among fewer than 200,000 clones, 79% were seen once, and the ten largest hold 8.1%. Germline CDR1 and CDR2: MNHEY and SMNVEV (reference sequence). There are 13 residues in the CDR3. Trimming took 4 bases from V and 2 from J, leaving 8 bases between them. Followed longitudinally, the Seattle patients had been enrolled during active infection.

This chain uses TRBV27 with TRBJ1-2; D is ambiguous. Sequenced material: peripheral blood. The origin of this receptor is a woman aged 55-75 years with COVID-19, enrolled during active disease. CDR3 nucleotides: TGTGCCAGCAGTTCCACCAGAAACTATGGCTACACCTTC. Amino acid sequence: CASSSTRNYGYTF.